Below, 6 T cell receptor beta chains from the same sample are listed, as sequenced in a study of blood T cell repertoires in COVID-19. This table comes from immunoSEQ multiplex PCR, and its TCRdb copy is limited to in-frame clones, with some not included. The sample records 130,000 or so clones, more than 70% being singletons. The sample consisted of peripheral blood. The receptors shown here come from a man aged 55 to 70 with acute or convalescent COVID-19.

This clone was seen just once. The J gene is TRBJ1-3, the V gene TRBV30; D ambiguous. CDR1 is GTSNPN and CDR2 is SVGIG in the germline V gene (reference sequence). This CDR3 spans 15 amino acids. V gave up 3 bases and J gave up 0 bases, with 12 bases separating them. The CDR3 here is CAWRHRPDSGNTIYF. DNA for the CDR3: TGTGCCTGGAGACACAGACCGGACTCTGGAAACACCATATATTTT.

This clone has more than one count but fewer than ten. The chain recombines TRBV30 with TRBJ2-2, with 15 bases matching TRBD2. The CDR3 runs to 16 residues. Germline assignment: CDR1 GTSNPN and CDR2 SVGIG (reference sequence). V trimming: 0 bases; J trimming: 8 bases; junction bases outside the gene matches: 4. The CDR3 loop is CAWSVGLAGGGGELFF. CDR3 nucleotides: TGTGCCTGGAGTGTGGGACTAGCGGGAGGAGGAGGGGAGCTGTTTTTT. Combining the CDR3 with reference TRBV30 and TRBJ2-2 gives the whole variable domain SQTIHQWPATLVQPVGSPLSLECTVEGTSNPNLYWYRQAAGRGLQLLFYSVGIGQISSEVPQNLSASRPQDRQFILSSKKLLLSDSGFYLCAWSVGLAGGGGELFFGEGSRLTVL.

The chain carries TRBV2 and TRBJ2-3; 9 bases are a match to TRBD1. V shed 3 bases, J shed 3 bases, and the junction held 7 bases outside the gene matches. Germline CDR1 is SNHLY and CDR2 is FYNNEI. There are 16 residues in the CDR3. The CDR3 DNA reads as TGTGCCAGCAGTGATCCCGGACAGGGGTATACAGATACGCAGTATTTT. The encoded protein is CASSDPGQGYTDTQYF. The whole variable domain, remainder taken from reference TRBV2 and TRBJ2-3, is EPEVTQTPSHQVTQMGQEVILRCVPISNHLYFYWYRQILGQKVEFLVSFYNNEISEKSEIFDDQFSVERPDGSNFTLKIRSTKLEDSAMYFCASSDPGQGYTDTQYFGPGTRLTVL.

The chain uses TRBV3-1 (or the pseudogene TRBV3-2) and TRBJ1-6; tentatively, D is TRBD1 (6 bases). V was cut by 4 bases and J by 7 bases, with 14 bases left in between. This CDR3 contains 15 residues. CDR1 is LGHDT, CDR2 YNNKEL, per germline (reference sequence). CDR3 in amino acids: CASSLTGTVNSPLHF. The CDR3 region has the DNA TGTGCCAGCAGCCTCACAGGGACGGTAAATTCACCCCTCCACTTT.

The chain combines TRBV10-2 with TRBJ2-7, with 9 bases aligning to TRBD1. The V segment lost 6 bases and the J segment 10 bases; nucleotides outside the gene matches: 10. Germline CDR1 is WSHSY and CDR2 is SAAADI. The CDR3 contains 13 residues. As DNA, the CDR3 is TGCGCCAGCAGAGGGACAGGGTCCCTGGGCCAGTACTTC. Its translation is CASRGTGSLGQYF.

Comments on this clone: Additional DNA sequences in this sample encode the identical CDR3. The chain couples TRBV2 to TRBJ2-5; D is unresolved. The CDR3 is 11 amino acids. In germline, CDR1 is SNHLY, CDR2 FYNNEI. V was clipped by 5 bases and J by 3 bases, with 4 bases between them. In DNA, the CDR3 is TGTGCCAGCAGTCCAGAAGAGACCCAGTACTTC. This encodes CASSPEETQYF.